A selection of T cell receptor beta chains follows, all from one sample in a study of T-cell memory formation after mild COVID-19. TCRdb re-derived calls from the 5' RACE reads in MiXCR, one entry per CDR3 protein. Of about 200,000 distinct CDR3 sequences listed, about 9.2% are singletons. Specimen: PBMCs or a T cell subset sorted from them (not recorded which). The source of these receptors is a man between 18 and 29 years old who had mild COVID-19 (a few samples of this study predate the infection). Cell type and time point are not known. Both conserved end residues are part of each CDR3. The D gene is left open where the match is weak. The size of a clone is reported for some rows only, either as once, few or many, or as a class for expanded clones.

>TRBV27|TRBJ2-2|TRBD1|many
TGTGCCAGCAGAAGGGGGCACACCGGGGAGCTGTTTTTT
CASRRGHTGELFF
>TRBV20-1|TRBJ1-2|NA|few
TGCAGTGCTCCCCTTCAGGGATCTAACTATGGCTACACCTTC
CSAPLQGSNYGYTF
>TRBV7-2|TRBJ1-2|NA|NA
TGTGCCAGCAAGGTGGGGCGGCGCACGGCTGGCTACACCTTC
CASKVGRRTAGYTF
>TRBV4-3|TRBJ1-6|NA|NA
TGCGCCAGCAGCCAAGAAACGACAGGCGACTTCTATAATTCACCCCTCCACTTT
CASSQETTGDFYNSPLHF
>TRBV2|TRBJ2-7|TRBD1|few
TGCGCCAGCAGTCAGGGGGCCGGGGGCGAGCAGTACTTC
CASSQGAGGEQYF
>TRBV7-9|TRBJ1-1|TRBD1|many
TGTGCCAGCAGCCCAAGGAGACAGGGGAACACTGAAGCTTTCTTT
CASSPRRQGNTEAFF
>TRBV6-5|TRBJ2-3|TRBD2|few
TGTGCCAGCAGTGGGACTAGCAAGGCGGCTACGCAGTATTTT
CASSGTSKAATQYF
>TRBV7-2|TRBJ2-7|TRBD2|NA
TGTGCCAGCAGCTTCCAATTAGCGGGAGCCTACGAGCAGTACTTC
CASSFQLAGAYEQYF
>TRBV4-2|TRBJ2-3|TRBD2|NA
TGTGCCAGCAGCCAAGAGGGGGCTAGCGGGGGGGGTGGCACAGATACGCAGTATTTT
CASSQEGASGGGGTDTQYF
>TRBV6-5|TRBJ1-1|NA|many
TGTGCCAGCAGTTACTTGGGGGAGAACACTGAAGCTTTCTTT
CASSYLGENTEAFF